This T cell receptor beta chain was sequenced for a study of blood T cell repertoires in COVID-19. The germline V and J ends were trimmed by 0 bases and 5 bases, with 5 bases remaining between them. The CDR3 has 12 residues. From germline, CDR1 is KGHSY and CDR2 FQNENV. Data came from immunoSEQ multiplex PCR; TCRdb stores just in-frame clones and leaves some out. The sample gives roughly 220,000 clones, around 83% of which show up once; 2.9% is in the top ten. The genes are TRBV16 and TRBJ2-7, with D unresolved. Sequenced input: peripheral blood. The TCR comes from a man aged 50 to 60 who had recovered from COVID-19. The CDR3 protein is CASSQSQDEQYF. The CDR3 nucleotides are TGTGCCAGCAGCCAATCCCAGGACGAGCAGTACTTC. Full variable domain (missing parts from reference TRBV16 and TRBJ2-7): GEEVAQTPKHLVRGEGQKAKLYCAPIKGHSYVFWYQQVLKNEFKFLISFQNENVFDETGMPKERFSAKCLPNSPCSLEIQATKLEDSAVYFCASSQSQDEQYFGPGTRLTVT.